These T cell receptor beta chains were read from a single sample in a study of cytomegalovirus exposure and HLA in healthy donors. Assay used: immunoSEQ multiplex PCR; TCRdb lists only in-frame clones, some missing. The data show some 130,000 clones, roughly 85% seen once. The sample was PBMCs. These receptor sequences come from a man aged 40-49 years in good health and CMV-seropositive. Both conserved end residues are part of each CDR3. Each record gives: V gene, clone size, D gene, J gene, CDR3 length, CDR3 DNA, CDR3 protein. D genes are given only for firm matches. Where a row states a size, it is once, few, many or the class of an expanded clone; other rows omit it.

TRBV2,few,NA,TRBJ1-1,13,TGTGCCAGCAGTGGACAGCTTGAGGCTGAAGCTTTCTTT,CASSGQLEAEAFF
TRBV5-4,few,NA,TRBJ2-5,13,TGTGCCTGTTGGCCGGGAGTCGGAGAGACCCAGTACTTC,CACWPGVGETQYF
TRBV29-1,NA,NA,TRBJ2-3,14,TGCAGCCTGAAAGTGGGACTGGTCACAGATACGCAGTATTTT,CSLKVGLVTDTQYF
TRBV11-2,few,NA,TRBJ1-2,12,TGTGCCAGCAGCTTAGGATTAACAGACCTAACCTTC,CASSLGLTDLTF
TRBV5-1,NA,NA,TRBJ1-5,17,TGCGCCAGCAGCTTGGGGCCGCGTCTAGGGGGCAATCAGCCCCAGCATTTT,CASSLGPRLGGNQPQHF
TRBV29-1,NA,NA,TRBJ1-1,13,TGCAGCGCAAAACCAGGGGTTAACACTGAAGCTTTCTTT,CSAKPGVNTEAFF
TRBV11-2,NA,TRBD1,TRBJ2-6,18,TGTGCCAGCAGCACACCAGGGGGCGGCGGCGCTGGGGCCAACGTCCTGACTTTC,CASSTPGGGGAGANVLTF
TRBV2,NA,NA,TRBJ2-3,10,TGTGCCAGCAAAGCCAACCCTTCCATTTTT,CASKANPSIF
TRBV2,few,NA,TRBJ2-5,13,TGTGCCAGCAGCGAACAGGGCCAAGAGACCCAGTACTTC,CASSEQGQETQYF
TRBV29-1,NA,TRBD1,TRBJ1-4,14,TGCAGGTGGAACAGGGGTTCAAGTAATGAAAAACTGTTTTTT,CRWNRGSSNEKLFF
TRBV7-9,NA,NA,TRBJ1-4,14,TGTGCCAGCAGCTTGGGGGGGGGAAATGAAAAACTGTTTTTT,CASSLGGGNEKLFF
TRBV21-1,NA,NA,TRBJ2-7,13,TGTGCCAGCAGCAGCCACAGGGGGCCAGTGCAGTACTTC,CASSSHRGPVQYF
TRBV29-1,NA,NA,TRBJ2-5,14,TGCAGCGTTGATAGCACGGGGGGCTTAGAGACCCAGTACTTC,CSVDSTGGLETQYF
TRBV28,NA,NA,TRBJ2-1,18,TGTGCCAGCAGTCCCCCCGTTCTGAGGGGGAGCTCCTACAATGAGCAGTTCTTC,CASSPPVLRGSSYNEQFF
TRBV5-1,NA,TRBD1,TRBJ1-1,19,TGCGCCAGCAGCTTGGAATCAGGGGGTCTTAGGAGCAGGGACACTGAAGCTTTCTTT,CASSLESGGLRSRDTEAFF
TRBV6-1,NA,NA,TRBJ1-2,13,TGTGCCAGCAGTGAAATCTACCAGGGGGGCTACACCTTC,CASSEIYQGGYTF
TRBV30,NA,TRBD1,TRBJ2-2,15,TGTGCCTGGAGAGCGACAGGGGCGAACACCGGGGAGCTGTTTTTT,CAWRATGANTGELFF
TRBV6-1,NA,TRBD1,TRBJ1-1,11,TGTGCCAGCACCGGACAGGGGGCCGCTTTCTTT,CASTGQGAAFF
TRBV6-5,NA,NA,TRBJ1-2,14,TGTGCCAGCAGTTATAGGGGCCACCAGGGCGGCTACACCTTC,CASSYRGHQGGYTF
TRBV25-1,NA,NA,TRBJ1-6,16,TGTGCCAGCAGAGACCAGGGGAGTTTCTATAATTCACCCCTCCACTTT,CASRDQGSFYNSPLHF
TRBV4-1,NA,NA,TRBJ2-6,21,TGCGCCAGCAGCCTCCACCTGACCGTCCCTAGATTGGTCTCTGGGGCCAACGTCCTGACTTTC,CASSLHLTVPRLVSGANVLTF
TRBV30,NA,NA,TRBJ1-4,13,TGTGCCTGGAGTCGAGAAGAGAATGAAAAACTGTTTTTT,CAWSREENEKLFF
TRBV11-2,NA,TRBD2,TRBJ2-3,15,TGTGCCAGCAACCCCGGGGGGAGGGCCCTCGTTACGCAGTATTTT,CASNPGGRALVTQYF
TRBV6-5,many,NA,TRBJ1-2,15,TGTGCCAGCAGCCACAGCACGGATTCTTACTATGGCTACACCTTC,CASSHSTDSYYGYTF
TRBV5-1,NA,TRBD1,TRBJ1-4,17,TGCGCCAGCAGCGCGAAAATAAGCGGGACAGGGCATGAAAAACTGTTTTTT,CASSAKISGTGHEKLFF
TRBV2,NA,NA,TRBJ2-4,14,TGTGCCAGCAGTGAAACTGTGACCAAAAACATTCAGTACTTC,CASSETVTKNIQYF
TRBV15,NA,NA,TRBJ1-2,14,TGTGCCACCAGCAGAGGCCAGGTAAACTATGGCTACACCTTC,CATSRGQVNYGYTF
TRBV29-1,NA,TRBD2,TRBJ2-3,16,TGCAGCGTTGCCCCTCCTACTAGCGGGAGGGTAGATACGCAGTATTTT,CSVAPPTSGRVDTQYF
TRBV27,NA,NA,TRBJ2-3,16,TGTGCCAGCAGTTTAACTGTGCGCCCCGGGACACATACGCAGTATTTT,CASSLTVRPGTHTQYF
TRBV6-5,NA,NA,TRBJ2-5,14,TGTGCCAGCAGTTACTCGAGCGGCGAAGAGACCCAGTACTTC,CASSYSSGEETQYF
TRBV19,few,TRBD1,TRBJ1-4,16,TGTGCCAGTAGTTCTCGACAGGGGGCCTTCAATGAAAAACTGTTTTTT,CASSSRQGAFNEKLFF
TRBV6-1,NA,NA,TRBJ1-1,11,TGTGCCAGCAGCTCAACACCTGAAGCTTTCTTT,CASSSTPEAFF
TRBV30,few,TRBD2,TRBJ2-1,12,TGTGCCTGGTCTCCTAGCGGGAAGGAGCAGTTCTTC,CAWSPSGKEQFF
TRBV7-2,NA,TRBD1,TRBJ2-3,17,TGTGCCAGCAGCAAATTAACAGGGGAAGGGTTTGCAGATACGCAGTATTTT,CASSKLTGEGFADTQYF
TRBV5-1,NA,NA,TRBJ2-7,14,TGCGCCAGCAGCTTGATTCCCGGGGTCTACGAGCAGTACTTC,CASSLIPGVYEQYF
TRBV20-1,NA,TRBD1,TRBJ1-2,11,TGCAGTGCTCTCCTGACAGGGCGTTTCACCTTC,CSALLTGRFTF
TRBV5-3,NA,TRBD1,TRBJ1-2,13,TGTGCCAGAAGCTGGGACAGGGGTTCGGGCTACACCTTC,CARSWDRGSGYTF
TRBV5-4,NA,NA,TRBJ1-3,14,TGTGCCAGCAGGTCACAGGAATCTGGAAACACCATATATTTT,CASRSQESGNTIYF
TRBV12-5,few,NA,TRBJ1-5,13,TGTGCTAGTGCCCTTCGGGGAGATCAGCCCCAGCATTTT,CASALRGDQPQHF
TRBV18,NA,TRBD1,TRBJ1-6,13,TGTGCCAGCACCAGACAGGGGGATTCACCCCTCCACTTT,CASTRQGDSPLHF
TRBV4-2,once,TRBD2,TRBJ2-3,15,TGTGCCAGCAGCCAAACTAGCGGGAGGACAGATACGCAGTATTTT,CASSQTSGRTDTQYF
TRBV11-3,NA,NA,TRBJ2-3,15,TGTGCCAGCAGCACTTCGGGTACGGGTGCAGATACGCAGTATTTT,CASSTSGTGADTQYF
TRBV5-1,NA,TRBD1,TRBJ1-2,14,TGCGCCAGCAGCTTCCAGGGGGATAACTATGGCTACACCTTC,CASSFQGDNYGYTF
TRBV6-5,NA,TRBD2,TRBJ2-7,16,TGTGCCAGCAGTTACGGACTAGCGGGAGGAGGCTACGAGCAGTACTTC,CASSYGLAGGGYEQYF